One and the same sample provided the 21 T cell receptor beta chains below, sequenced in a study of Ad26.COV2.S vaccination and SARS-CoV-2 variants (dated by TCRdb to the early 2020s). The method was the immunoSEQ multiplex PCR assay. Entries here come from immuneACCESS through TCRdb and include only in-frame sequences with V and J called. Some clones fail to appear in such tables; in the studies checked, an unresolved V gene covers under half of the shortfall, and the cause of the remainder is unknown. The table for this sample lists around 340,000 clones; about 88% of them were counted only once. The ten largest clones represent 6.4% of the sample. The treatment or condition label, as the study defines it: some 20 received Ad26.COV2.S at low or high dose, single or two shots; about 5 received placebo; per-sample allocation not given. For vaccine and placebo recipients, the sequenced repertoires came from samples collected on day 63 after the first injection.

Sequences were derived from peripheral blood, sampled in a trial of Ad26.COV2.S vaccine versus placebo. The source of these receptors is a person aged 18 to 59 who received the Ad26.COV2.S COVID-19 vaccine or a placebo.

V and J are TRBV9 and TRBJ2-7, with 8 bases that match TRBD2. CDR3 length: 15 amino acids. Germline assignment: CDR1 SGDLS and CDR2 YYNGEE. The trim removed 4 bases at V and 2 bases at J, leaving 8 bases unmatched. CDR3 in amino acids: CASSTSSGGTYEQYF. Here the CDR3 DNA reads TGTGCCAGCAGCACCAGCAGCGGGGGTACCTACGAGCAGTACTTC.

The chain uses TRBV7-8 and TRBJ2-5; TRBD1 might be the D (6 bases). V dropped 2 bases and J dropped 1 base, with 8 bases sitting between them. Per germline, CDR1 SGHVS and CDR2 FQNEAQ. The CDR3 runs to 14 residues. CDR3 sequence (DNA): TGTGCCAGCAGCTTAAAAGGGGGCCAAGAGACCCAGTACTTC. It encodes CASSLKGGQETQYF. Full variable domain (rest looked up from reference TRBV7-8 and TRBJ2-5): GAGVSQSPRYKVAKRGQDVALRCDPISGHVSLFWYQQALGQGPEFLTYFQNEAQLDKSGLPSDRFFAERPEGSVSTLKIQRTQQEDSAVYLCASSLKGGQETQYFGPGTRLLVL.

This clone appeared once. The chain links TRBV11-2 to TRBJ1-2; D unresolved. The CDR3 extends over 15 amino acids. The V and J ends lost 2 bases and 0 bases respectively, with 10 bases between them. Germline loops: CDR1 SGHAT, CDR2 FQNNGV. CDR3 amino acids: CASSLKSTTNYGYTF. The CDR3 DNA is TGTGCCAGCAGCTTAAAAAGTACAACTAACTATGGCTACACCTTC.

In DNA form, the CDR3 reads TGTGCCAGTAGTGGCGGAGGGAATCAGCCCCAGCATTTT. It translates to CASSGGGNQPQHF. V is TRBV19 and J is TRBJ1-5; the D is unclear. V lost 5 bases to trimming and J lost 4 bases, with 9 bases between them. Germline CDR1 is LNHDA and CDR2 is SQIVND (reference sequence). The CDR3 contains 13 residues.

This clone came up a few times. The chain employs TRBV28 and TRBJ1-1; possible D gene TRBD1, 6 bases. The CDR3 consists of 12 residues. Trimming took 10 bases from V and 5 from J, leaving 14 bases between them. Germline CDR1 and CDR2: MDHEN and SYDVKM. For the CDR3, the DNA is TGTGCCATCGGGGGCGGGGTGACTGAAGCTTTCTTT. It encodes CAIGGGVTEAFF.

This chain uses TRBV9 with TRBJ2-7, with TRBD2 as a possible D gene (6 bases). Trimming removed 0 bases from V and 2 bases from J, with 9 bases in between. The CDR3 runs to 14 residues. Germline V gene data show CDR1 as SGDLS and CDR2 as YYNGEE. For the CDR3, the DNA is TGTGCCAGCAGCGTAGTTAGCGGACCCTACGAGCAGTACTTC. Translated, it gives CASSVVSGPYEQYF. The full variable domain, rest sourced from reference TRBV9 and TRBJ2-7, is DSGVTQTPKHLITATGQRVTLRCSPRSGDLSVYWYQQSLDQGLQFLIQYYNGEERAKGNILERFSAQQFPDLHSELNLSSLELGDSALYFCASSVVSGPYEQYFGPGTRLTVT.

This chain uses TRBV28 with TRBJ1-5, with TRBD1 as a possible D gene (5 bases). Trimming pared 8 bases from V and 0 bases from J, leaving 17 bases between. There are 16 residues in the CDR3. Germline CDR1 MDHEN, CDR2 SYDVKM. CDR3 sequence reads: CASSDRSQLSNQPQHF. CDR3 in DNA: TGTGCCAGCTCCGACAGATCTCAACTTAGCAATCAGCCCCAGCATTTT.

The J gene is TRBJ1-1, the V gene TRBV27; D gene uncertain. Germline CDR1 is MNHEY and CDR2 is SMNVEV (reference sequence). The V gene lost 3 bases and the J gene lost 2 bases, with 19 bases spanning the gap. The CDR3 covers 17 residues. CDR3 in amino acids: CASSFTGGPFPNTEAFF. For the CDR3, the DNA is TGTGCCAGCAGTTTCACGGGTGGGCCGTTCCCCAACACTGAAGCTTTCTTT.

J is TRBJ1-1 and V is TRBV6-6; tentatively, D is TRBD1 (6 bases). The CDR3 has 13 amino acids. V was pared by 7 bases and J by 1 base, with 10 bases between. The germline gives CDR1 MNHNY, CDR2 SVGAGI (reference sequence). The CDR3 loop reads CASNQGQNTEAFF. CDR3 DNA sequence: TGTGCCAGCAATCAGGGACAGAACACTGAAGCTTTCTTT.

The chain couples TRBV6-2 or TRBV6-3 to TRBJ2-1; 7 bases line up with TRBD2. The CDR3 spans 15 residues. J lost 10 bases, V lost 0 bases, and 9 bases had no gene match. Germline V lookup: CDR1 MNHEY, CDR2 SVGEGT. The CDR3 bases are TGTGCCAGCAGTTACTCGGCTAGCGGCTATCGGGAGCAGTTCTTC. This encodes CASSYSASGYREQFF.

The chain's CDR3 is CASSSGLDITDTQYF. The CDR3 bases are TGTGCCAGCAGCTCCGGACTAGACATCACAGATACGCAGTATTTT. The V and J genes are TRBV11-3 and TRBJ2-3; 7 bases align to TRBD2. The CDR3 consists of 15 residues. Losses at the gene ends were 4 bases for V and 2 bases for J; bases not matched to a gene: 6. Germline assignment: CDR1 SGHNT and CDR2 YENEEA.

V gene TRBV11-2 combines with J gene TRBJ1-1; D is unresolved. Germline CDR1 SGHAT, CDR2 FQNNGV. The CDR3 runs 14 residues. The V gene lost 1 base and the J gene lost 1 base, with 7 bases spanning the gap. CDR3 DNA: TGTGCCAGCAGCTTAGCTGCCCAGAACACTGAAGCTTTCTTT. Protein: CASSLAAQNTEAFF.

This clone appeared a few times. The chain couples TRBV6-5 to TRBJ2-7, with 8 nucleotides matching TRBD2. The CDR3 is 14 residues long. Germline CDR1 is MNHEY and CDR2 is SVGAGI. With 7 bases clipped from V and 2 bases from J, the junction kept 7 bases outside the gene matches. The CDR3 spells CASNSGTTTYEQYF. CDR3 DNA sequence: TGTGCCAGCAATAGCGGGACGACAACCTACGAGCAGTACTTC.

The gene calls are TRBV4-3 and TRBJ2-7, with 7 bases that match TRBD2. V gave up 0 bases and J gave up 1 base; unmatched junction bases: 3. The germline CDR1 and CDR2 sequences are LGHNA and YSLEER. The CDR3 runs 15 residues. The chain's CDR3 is CASSQEYGGSYEQYF. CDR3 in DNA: TGCGCCAGCAGCCAAGAATACGGGGGGTCCTACGAGCAGTACTTC.

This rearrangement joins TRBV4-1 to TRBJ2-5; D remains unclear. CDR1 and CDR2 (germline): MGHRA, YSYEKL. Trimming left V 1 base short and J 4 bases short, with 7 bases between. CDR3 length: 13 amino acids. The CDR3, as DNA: TGCGCCAGCAGCCAAGGGGTACTAGAGACCCAGTACTTC. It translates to CASSQGVLETQYF.

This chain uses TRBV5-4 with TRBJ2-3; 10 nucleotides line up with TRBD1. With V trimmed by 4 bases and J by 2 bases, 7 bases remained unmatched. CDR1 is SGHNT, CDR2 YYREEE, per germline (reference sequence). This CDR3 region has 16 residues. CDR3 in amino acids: CASSVRDRGNTDTQYF. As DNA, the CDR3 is TGTGCCAGCAGCGTCCGGGACAGGGGAAACACAGATACGCAGTATTTT.

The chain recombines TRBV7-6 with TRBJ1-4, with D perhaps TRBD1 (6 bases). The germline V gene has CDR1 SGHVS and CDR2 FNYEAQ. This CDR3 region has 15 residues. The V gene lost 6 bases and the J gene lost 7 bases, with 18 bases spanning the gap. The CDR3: CASSSITGRGEKLFF. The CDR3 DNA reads TGTGCCAGCAGTTCGATTACAGGGCGAGGTGAAAAACTGTTTTTT.

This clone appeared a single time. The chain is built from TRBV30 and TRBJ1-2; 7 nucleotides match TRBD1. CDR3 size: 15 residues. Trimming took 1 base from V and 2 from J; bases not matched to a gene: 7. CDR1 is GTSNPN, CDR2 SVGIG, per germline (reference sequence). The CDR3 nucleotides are TGTGCCTGGAGTGGATACACAGGGGCGAACTATGGCTACACCTTC. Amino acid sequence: CAWSGYTGANYGYTF.

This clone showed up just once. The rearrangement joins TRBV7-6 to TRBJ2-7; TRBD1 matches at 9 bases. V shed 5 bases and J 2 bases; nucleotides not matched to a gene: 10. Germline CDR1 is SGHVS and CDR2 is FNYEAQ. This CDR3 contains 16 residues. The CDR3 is CASSPLDRGGTYEQYF. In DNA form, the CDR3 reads TGTGCCAGCAGCCCCCTGGACAGGGGAGGGACCTACGAGCAGTACTTC.

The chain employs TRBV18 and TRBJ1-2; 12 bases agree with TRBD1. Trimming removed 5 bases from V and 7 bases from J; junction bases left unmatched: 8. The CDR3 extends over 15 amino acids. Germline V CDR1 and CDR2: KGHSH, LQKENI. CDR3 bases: TGTGCCAGCTCATTCACCGGGACAGGGGGCCCTGGCTACACCTTC. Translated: CASSFTGTGGPGYTF.

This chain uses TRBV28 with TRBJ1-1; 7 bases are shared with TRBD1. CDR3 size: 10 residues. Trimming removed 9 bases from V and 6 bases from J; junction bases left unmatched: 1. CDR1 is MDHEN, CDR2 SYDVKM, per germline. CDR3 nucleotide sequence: TGTGCCAGTAGGGGGCCTGAAGCTTTCTTT. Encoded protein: CASRGPEAFF.